The 20 T cell receptor beta chains presented below share a single source sample, sequenced in a study of blood T cell repertoires in COVID-19. Data came from immunoSEQ multiplex PCR; TCRdb stores just in-frame clones and leaves some out. The sample lists over 600,000 clones, 85% to 90% occurring once. Sequencing used peripheral blood. The receptors stem from a woman aged 18 to 35 with acute or convalescent COVID-19.

The V and J genes are TRBV4-3 and TRBJ1-1; 10 nucleotides match TRBD1. V gave up 0 bases and J gave up 6 bases; unmatched junction bases: 4. The CDR3 contains 15 residues. Germline CDR1 reads LGHNA; CDR2 reads YSLEER. CDR3: CASSQDRQGAAEAFF. In DNA form, the CDR3 reads TGCGCCAGCAGCCAAGATCGACAGGGGGCGGCTGAAGCTTTCTTT.

The CDR3 region is CATGGGRTDTQYF. DNA for the CDR3: TGTGCCACCGGCGGGGGTCGCACAGATACGCAGTATTTT. The V call is TRBV6-6, the J call TRBJ2-3; 7 bases are a match to TRBD2. This CDR3 has 13 amino acids. V lost 10 bases and J lost 1; bases outside the gene matches: 5. Germline lookup yields CDR1 MNHNY and CDR2 SVGAGI (reference sequence).

This clone was counted at least ten times. This chain links TRBV27 with TRBJ1-2; D unresolved. Trimming left V 2 bases short and J 4 bases short, with 17 bases between. This CDR3 comprises 16 residues. Looked up from germline, CDR1 is MNHEY and CDR2 is SMNVEV (reference sequence). For the CDR3, the DNA is TGTGCCAGCAGTTTAATTGTTTCGCGGCTCCCCTATGGCTACACCTTC. Translation: CASSLIVSRLPYGYTF.

The rearrangement joins TRBV6-5 to TRBJ1-2; 9 bases align to TRBD1. The V gene end was trimmed by 4 bases and the J gene end by 2 bases; junction bases not matched to a gene: 5. The CDR3 has 15 residues. CDR1 is MNHEY and CDR2 is SVGAGI in the germline V gene. For the CDR3, the DNA is TGTGCCAGCAGTTCCCCGGGACAGGGAAACTATGGCTACACCTTC. Its protein is CASSSPGQGNYGYTF.

The chain joins TRBV7-8 to TRBJ1-2; D perhaps matches TRBD1 (5 bases). This CDR3 has 16 amino acids. With 7 bases removed from V and 6 bases from J, the gap between germline ends came to 24 bases. The germline V gene encodes CDR1 SGHVS and CDR2 FQNEAQ. CDR3 nucleotide sequence: TGTGCCAGCACCCCTGGGGGGACTGGCTTTAGGGATGGCTACACCTTC. Its translation is CASTPGGTGFRDGYTF.

The rearrangement joins TRBV9 to TRBJ2-1, with D possibly being TRBD2 (5 bases). The CDR3 has 12 amino acids. CDR1 and CDR2 (germline): SGDLS, YYNGEE. V was shortened by 5 bases and J by 8 bases, with 11 bases between the two germline ends. The CDR3 DNA follows: TGTGCCAGCAGTAAAGCGGTTGATGAGCAGTTCTTC. It specifies CASSKAVDEQFF. The full variable domain, its missing parts supplied by reference TRBV9 and TRBJ2-1, is DSGVTQTPKHLITATGQRVTLRCSPRSGDLSVYWYQQSLDQGLQFLIQYYNGEERAKGNILERFSAQQFPDLHSELNLSSLELGDSALYFCASSKAVDEQFFGPGTRLTVL.

The chain joins TRBV4-3 to TRBJ1-5; no clear D gene. Germline CDR1 is LGHNA and CDR2 is YSLEER. The germline V and J ends were trimmed by 0 bases and 3 bases, with 15 bases remaining between them. The CDR3 consists of 17 residues. The CDR3 bases are TGCGCCAGCAGCCAAGATCCCCCAGGAGGGCTCAATCAGCCCCAGCATTTT. It codes for CASSQDPPGGLNQPQHF.

The chain employs TRBV7-3 and TRBJ2-2; D might be TRBD2 (6 bases). The germline V gene encodes CDR1 SGHTA and CDR2 FQGTGA. V was shortened by 5 bases and J by 6 bases, with 16 bases between the two germline ends. The CDR3 consists of 15 residues. CDR3 amino acids: CASSQVAGWSGELFF. The CDR3, as DNA: TGTGCCAGCAGCCAAGTGGCGGGGTGGTCCGGGGAGCTGTTTTTT.

This rearrangement joins TRBV19 to TRBJ2-2, with 11 bases lining up with TRBD2. The CDR3 spans 15 residues. V shed 6 bases, J shed 1 base, and the junction held 1 base outside the gene matches. CDR1 LNHDA and CDR2 SQIVND come from the germline V gene (reference sequence). CDR3 protein: CASSLAGGNTGELFF. In DNA form, the CDR3 reads TGTGCCAGTAGCCTAGCGGGGGGGAACACCGGGGAGCTGTTTTTT.

The chain couples TRBV7-9 to TRBJ2-1; D ambiguous. This CDR3 spans 13 amino acids. Trimming removed 1 base from V and 9 bases from J, with 10 bases in between. CDR1 is SEHNR and CDR2 is FQNEAQ in the germline V gene (reference sequence). CDR3: CASSLGSSSEQFF. The CDR3 DNA sequence: TGTGCCAGCAGCTTAGGCAGTTCTTCTGAGCAGTTCTTC.

The J gene is TRBJ2-7, the V gene TRBV19; weak D call: TRBD1 (7 bases). Trimming left V 3 bases short and J 3 bases short, with 12 bases between. Germline V gene lookup returns CDR1 LNHDA and CDR2 SQIVND (reference sequence). This CDR3 region has 14 residues. This CDR3 reads CASSMARGDYEQYF. The CDR3 DNA is TGTGCCAGTAGTATGGCCAGGGGGGACTACGAGCAGTACTTC.

The CDR3 is CASMGGAGELFF. Written as DNA, the CDR3 is TGTGCCAGCATGGGGGGGGCCGGGGAGCTGTTTTTT. The chain recombines TRBV6-5 with TRBJ2-2; 7 nucleotides align to TRBD2. This CDR3 has 12 amino acids. The germline V gene encodes CDR1 MNHEY and CDR2 SVGAGI. V lost 7 bases, J lost 6 bases, and 2 bases stayed unmatched.

The chain combines TRBV6-5 with TRBJ2-7; 8 nucleotides line up with TRBD1. Germline values: CDR1 MNHEY, CDR2 SVGAGI. The ends lost 6 bases at V and 5 bases at J; junction bases unmatched: 6. The CDR3 covers 13 residues. This CDR3 reads CASSRDRKNEQYF. Here the CDR3 DNA reads TGTGCCAGCAGCCGGGACAGGAAAAACGAGCAGTACTTC.

The V gene is TRBV5-8, the J gene TRBJ1-6; 8 nucleotides align to TRBD1. J gave up 6 bases and V 0 bases, and 5 bases lay outside the gene matches. The germline V gene has CDR1 SGHTS and CDR2 YDEGEE. This CDR3 is built from 16 residues. CDR3 in DNA: TGTGCCAGCAGCTTGGGGACAGGGCTCACTAATTCACCCCTCCACTTT. It encodes CASSLGTGLTNSPLHF.

The rearrangement uses TRBV9 and TRBJ2-2, with D possibly TRBD1 on 5 matching bases. V shed 0 bases and J shed 4 bases, with 13 bases lying between them. This CDR3 has 16 residues. Germline V gene data show CDR1 as SGDLS and CDR2 as YYNGEE. The CDR3 is CASSVASRVGTGELFF. The CDR3 DNA reads TGTGCCAGCAGCGTAGCTTCCAGGGTGGGCACCGGGGAGCTGTTTTTT.

V and J are TRBV19 and TRBJ2-7; 7 bases are shared with TRBD1. Germline lookup yields CDR1 LNHDA and CDR2 SQIVND (reference sequence). The CDR3 is 15 residues long. Unmatched junction bases numbered 11, after V lost 3 bases and J lost 6 bases. The CDR3 coding sequence is TGTGCCAGTAGTATCCTCCCGGGACCAGGGGGCGAGCAGTACTTC. Translated, it gives CASSILPGPGGEQYF.

The chain recombines TRBV3-1 (or the pseudogene TRBV3-2) with TRBJ2-7; D gene ambiguous. The germline V gene encodes CDR1 LGHDT and CDR2 YNNKEL (reference sequence). V was trimmed by 1 base and J by 0 bases, leaving 10 bases between them. The CDR3 has 15 residues. The CDR3 sequence is CASSQGPRSSYEQYF. CDR3 nucleotide sequence: TGTGCCAGCAGCCAAGGTCCAAGGAGCTCCTACGAGCAGTACTTC.

This chain links TRBV24-1 with TRBJ2-1; 8 nucleotides align to TRBD2. V was pared by 1 base and J by 8 bases, with 6 bases of the junction left unmatched. The germline V gene has CDR1 KGHDR and CDR2 SFDVKD. The CDR3 runs to 15 residues. This CDR3 is CATSDFAGGQHEQFF. The DNA for the CDR3 is TGTGCCACCAGTGATTTTGCGGGGGGCCAGCATGAGCAGTTCTTC.

The gene calls are TRBV4-1 and TRBJ2-3; unclear D gene. Per germline, CDR1 MGHRA and CDR2 YSYEKL. The CDR3 extends over 15 amino acids. Trimming took off 0 bases at V and 8 bases at J, with 15 bases between the two ends. The CDR3 here is CASSQEVTSRGTQYF. CDR3 nucleotide sequence: TGCGCCAGCAGCCAAGAAGTGACCTCTAGAGGTACGCAGTATTTT.

This clone was detected a few times. The same CDR3 is also encoded by other DNA sequences in this sample. The chain employs TRBV6-5 and TRBJ1-1; unclear D gene. The CDR3 covers 13 residues. The germline gives CDR1 MNHEY, CDR2 SVGAGI. V was pared by 4 bases and J by 1 base, with 7 bases between. CDR3 sequence reads: CASSLTGNTEAFF. CDR3 sequence (DNA): TGTGCCAGCAGTTTGACGGGGAACACTGAAGCTTTCTTT.